This T cell receptor beta chain came from a study of cytomegalovirus exposure and HLA in healthy donors. In the study overall: Out of about 410 genotyped donors, roughly 83% belonged to the Caucasian-associated ancestry cluster. Study-wide points: Cytomegalovirus status was reportedly diagnosed by the classifier with high specificity and sensitivity.

All donors participated as healthy donors of bone marrow. Comments on this clone: Its antigen is still unknown.

Primers for the PCR totalled 60 Vbeta and 13 Jbeta. Sequencing used immunoSEQ multiplex PCR; TCRdb keeps in-frame clones, though not all of them. The sample has about 210,000 clones; 70% to 90% are singletons. The V gene lost 4 bases and the J gene lost 6 bases, with 6 bases spanning the gap. Germline V lookup: CDR1 SEHNR, CDR2 FQNEAQ (reference sequence). This CDR3 spans 11 amino acids. The chain uses TRBV7-9 and TRBJ1-1; D is unresolved. Sequencing used PBMCs. This receptor was obtained from a girl aged 2-10 years in good health and CMV-seronegative. The CDR3 DNA sequence: TGTGCCAGCAGCTGGGGAGCTGAAGCTTTCTTT. This gives the protein CASSWGAEAFF.